This T cell receptor (beta chain) was retrieved from a study of chemoradiotherapy in HPV16-positive cancers (dated 2022 in TCRdb). The study in broad terms: Candidate HPV-specific T-cell clones and common TCR motifs were defined through functional T-cell assays on cells from a couple of HPV16-positive patients. The study set out to ask whether T-cell immunity against the HPV oncoproteins E6 and E7 changes over the course of chemoradiotherapy and whether that immunity affects survival. Next, the candidate HPV-specific TCRs and motifs were followed in TCR repertoires from about 90 patients with HPV-related cancers. What the authors observed across the whole study: Improved recurrence-free survival in HPV16-positive patients was associated with expansion of HPV-responsive T cells during chemoradiotherapy. The survival association was reported for HPV16-positive patients, and the functional definition of HPV-specific T cells was derived from only two HPV16-positive patients. Expansion of candidate HPV-specific clones and E7-related TCR motifs was observed in the tumor microenvironment during treatment, whereas no such expansion was observed for non-HPV-specific T cells.

V loses 5 bases of germline sequence and J loses 5 bases, and the interval between the two ends is 18 bases. CDR1 MDHEN and CDR2 SYDVKM were looked up in the germline V gene. Inclusive of the bounding cysteine and phenylalanine, the CDR3 is 15 residues long. CDR3 DNA only is kept here, 45 bases in frame from base 1. Turning to this clone: This clone's antigen is unknown. Base qualities were left out, and no much larger clone turns up one base away.

The method behind the library was the immunoSEQ multiplex PCR assay. TCRdb stores this immuneACCESS table with in-frame sequences only. Part of the clones is absent; in the studies checked, under half of the shortfall reflects unresolved V genes, and no reason is known for the rest. This sample comprises a few thousand clones, 77% of them detected only once. Jointly, the top ten make up about 13% of the sample. Repertoires were sampled repeatedly over the course of chemoradiotherapy, so clonal expansion could be followed in the tumor microenvironment. This chain is built from TRBV28 and TRBJ1-1; possibly the D gene is TRBD1, per 5 matching bases. The TCR originated in a human donor with HPV-associated anogenital cancer. Sampling was done from a patient who underwent chemoradiotherapy. CDR3 sequence: CASSRRQGSETEAFF. The DNA sequence reads TGTGCCAGCAGTCGACGCCAGGGTAGTGAAACTGAAGCTTTCTTT. With all but the CDR3 taken from the reference TRBV28 and TRBJ1-1 genes, the full variable domain is: DVKVTQSSRYLVKRTGEKVFLECVQDMDHENMFWYRQDPGLGLRLIYFSYDVKMKEKGDIPEGYSVSREKKERFSLILESASTNQTSMYLCASSRRQGSETEAFFGQGTRLTVV.